This TCR beta chain came from a study of blood T cells in healthy people across ages. Study results and limitations: Roughly linearly, TCR beta diversity per million T cells fell as age increased.

Primed by a sample-barcoded 5' primer and a J-beta primer mix, a second PCR proceeded for about 7 to 12 cycles. Each TCR beta cDNA got a 12-nucleotide random molecular identifier. TCRdb passed the 5' RACE reads through MiXCR, listing each CDR3 protein once. Altogether roughly 930,000 distinct CDR3 sequences are present, around 48% being singletons, with the ten largest covering roughly 13%. Per sample, no less than 5 micrograms of total RNA were extracted. This clonotype turned up a few times. Its antigen is undetermined. The CDR3 covers 14 residues. Germline V CDR1 and CDR2: SGHVS, FNYEAQ. With 5 bases removed from V and 11 bases from J, the gap between germline ends came to 21 bases.

The TCR comes from a man aged 30 to 45 in good health. Sequencing input: blood. V gene TRBV7-6 combines with J gene TRBJ2-5; the D gene is possibly TRBD1 (7 bases). As DNA, the CDR3 is TGTGCCAGCAGCGCGGGACAGCCCGGGTATGAGCAGTACTTC. This gives the protein CASSAGQPGYEQYF. The variable domain in full, completed from reference TRBV7-6 and TRBJ2-5, reads GAGVSQSPRYKVTKRGQDVALRCDPISGHVSLYWYRQALGQGPEFLTYFNYEAQQDKSGLPNDRFSAERPEGSISTLTIQRTEQRDSAMYRCASSAGQPGYEQYFGPGTRLLVL.